These 11 T cell receptor beta chains were all obtained from the same sample, sequenced in a study of control samples from healthy donors and cancer patients. Method: immunoSEQ multiplex PCR; TCRdb's copy keeps in-frame clones and lacks some. The data contain about 110,000 clones, 70% to 90% of them singletons. Input material: PBMCs. These receptors originate from a woman aged 60-75 years with lung cancer.

This chain links TRBV12-3 or TRBV12-4 with TRBJ2-1; TRBD2 matches 7 bases. This CDR3 region has 13 residues. V gave up 1 base and J gave up 13 bases; unmatched junction bases: 7. The CDR3 spells CASSLGGGTSQFF. CDR3 sequence (DNA): TGTGCCAGCAGTTTAGGGGGGGGGACCTCCCAGTTCTTC.

This rearrangement joins TRBV27 to TRBJ1-3; no clear D. Germline V gives CDR1 MNHEY, CDR2 SMNVEV (reference sequence). CDR3 length: 15 residues. V was clipped by 6 bases and J by 0 bases, with 12 bases between them. The CDR3 DNA follows: TGTGCCAGCAGCCCCGCGGGGAGCTCTGGAAACACCATATATTTT. Protein sequence: CASSPAGSSGNTIYF.

This chain connects TRBV7-8 to TRBJ2-7; TRBD2 aligns across 7 bases. The trim removed 1 base at V and 0 bases at J, leaving 3 bases unmatched. There are 15 residues in the CDR3. The germline CDR1 and CDR2 sequences are SGHVS and FQNEAQ. Written as DNA, the CDR3 is TGTGCCAGCAGCTTAGGGGCTAGCGGCTCCTACGAGCAGTACTTC. This translates into CASSLGASGSYEQYF. The variable domain in full, completed from reference TRBV7-8 and TRBJ2-7, reads GAGVSQSPRYKVAKRGQDVALRCDPISGHVSLFWYQQALGQGPEFLTYFQNEAQLDKSGLPSDRFFAERPEGSVSTLKIQRTQQEDSAVYLCASSLGASGSYEQYFGPGTRLTVT.

Only one count was recorded for this clone. The rearrangement joins TRBV5-4 to TRBJ1-2, with D maybe TRBD1 (6 bases). CDR1 is SGHNT, CDR2 YYREEE, per germline (reference sequence). V was pared by 2 bases and J by 6 bases, with 14 bases between. The CDR3 is 14 residues long. The CDR3 reads CASSLVDSEHGYTF. The CDR3 nucleotides are TGTGCCAGCAGCTTAGTGGACAGCGAGCATGGCTACACCTTC.

This clone has just one count. The chain joins TRBV20-1 to TRBJ1-5; D is unresolved. Germline V gene lookup returns CDR1 DFQATT and CDR2 SNEGSKA (reference sequence). V was cut by 3 bases and J by 5 bases, with 14 bases left in between. CDR3 size: 14 residues. CDR3 in amino acids: CSASVGLSDQPQHF. CDR3 nucleotide sequence: TGCAGTGCTAGTGTTGGGTTATCGGATCAGCCCCAGCATTTT.

The chain employs TRBV5-1 and TRBJ2-2; 10 bases fit TRBD1. Germline values: CDR1 SGHRS, CDR2 YFSETQ. This CDR3 comprises 18 residues. With 3 bases clipped from V and 0 bases from J, the junction kept 8 bases outside the gene matches. The CDR3 protein is CASSSGQGRLSNTGELFF. In nucleotides, the CDR3 is TGCGCCAGCAGCTCGGGACAGGGGCGCCTATCGAACACCGGGGAGCTGTTTTTT. Supplemented by reference TRBV5-1 and TRBJ2-2, the full variable domain reads KAGVTQTPRYLIKTRGQQVTLSCSPISGHRSVSWYQQTPGQGLQFLFEYFSETQRNKGNFPGRFSGRQFSNSRSEMNVSTLELGDSALYLCASSSGQGRLSNTGELFFGEGSRLTVL.

The chain combines TRBV5-1 with TRBJ2-7; 8 bases line up with TRBD2. Germline V lookup: CDR1 SGHRS, CDR2 YFSETQ. V trimming: 2 bases; J trimming: 7 bases; junction bases outside the gene matches: 8. This CDR3 is 14 amino acids long. CDR3 bases: TGCGCCAGCAGCTTCGGGGGGGGCCGAGGGGAGCAGTACTTC. This sequence encodes CASSFGGGRGEQYF.

V usage is TRBV27 and J usage is TRBJ2-5; 8 positions agree with TRBD1. With 0 bases clipped from V and 5 bases from J, the junction kept 5 bases outside the gene matches. CDR3 length: 15 residues. The germline CDR1 and CDR2 sequences are MNHEY and SMNVEV (reference sequence). As DNA, the CDR3 is TGTGCCAGCAGTTTATCGAGACAGGGGATGGAGACCCAGTACTTC. Protein: CASSLSRQGMETQYF.

The CDR3 is CASSVGQSNEKLFF. The CDR3 DNA sequence: TGTGCCAGCAGCGTAGGACAGAGTAATGAAAAACTGTTTTTT. The genes are TRBV9 and TRBJ1-4, with a possible D match to TRBD1 (5 bases). CDR3 length equals 14 residues. Germline-derived CDR1 and CDR2 are SGDLS and YYNGEE. The V end was cut by 0 bases, the J end by 4 bases, with 7 bases between.

This clone was recorded a few times. The J gene is TRBJ1-5, the V gene TRBV19, with D maybe TRBD1 (6 bases). Germline V gene data show CDR1 as LNHDA and CDR2 as SQIVND (reference sequence). The CDR3 runs 14 residues. Trimming left V 5 bases short and J 4 bases short, with 12 bases between. The CDR3 here is CASSRTDINQPQHF. The CDR3 nucleotides read TGTGCCAGTAGTCGGACAGACATAAATCAGCCCCAGCATTTT.

The chain is built from TRBV19 and TRBJ2-5; TRBD2 agrees at 11 bases. Germline V gene data show CDR1 as LNHDA and CDR2 as SQIVND (reference sequence). Germline trimming cut 6 bases from V and 2 bases from J; bases unmatched to any gene: 5. This CDR3 is 15 amino acids long. CDR3 nucleotide sequence: TGTGCCAGTAGCTTGGGGACTAGCGGTCAAGAGACCCAGTACTTC. It codes for CASSLGTSGQETQYF.